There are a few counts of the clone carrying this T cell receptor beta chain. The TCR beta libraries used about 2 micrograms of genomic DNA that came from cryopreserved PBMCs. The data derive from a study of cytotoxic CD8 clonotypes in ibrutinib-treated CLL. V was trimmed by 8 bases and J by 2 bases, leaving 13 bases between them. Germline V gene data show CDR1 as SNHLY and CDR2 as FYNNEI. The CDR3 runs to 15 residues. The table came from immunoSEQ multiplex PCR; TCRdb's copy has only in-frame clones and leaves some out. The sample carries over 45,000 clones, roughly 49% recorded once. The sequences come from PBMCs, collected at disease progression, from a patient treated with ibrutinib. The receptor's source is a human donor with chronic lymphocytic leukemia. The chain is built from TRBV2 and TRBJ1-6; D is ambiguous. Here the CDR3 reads CASGIDTAYNSPLHF. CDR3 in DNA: TGTGCCAGCGGAATAGACACGGCCTATAATTCACCCCTCCACTTT.